One sample yielded the 21 T cell receptor beta chains listed below, sequenced in a study of blood T cell repertoires in COVID-19. Profiled with immunoSEQ multiplex PCR; TCRdb holds only in-frame clones, not every one. The table includes about 220,000 clones, roughly 80% detected once. Sequencing input: peripheral blood. The receptors originated from a woman in her sixties or seventies who had recovered from COVID-19.

This chain uses TRBV3-1 (or the pseudogene TRBV3-2) with TRBJ2-5; a weak D match, TRBD2 (5 bases). Germline lookup yields CDR1 LGHDT and CDR2 YNNKEL (reference sequence). The CDR3 extends over 15 amino acids. The germline V and J ends were trimmed by 2 bases and 0 bases, with 10 bases remaining between them. In DNA form, the CDR3 reads TGTGCCAGCAGCCAAAGTGCTAGCAACCAAGAGACCCAGTACTTC. The encoded protein is CASSQSASNQETQYF.

The table lists this clone with a count of one. The chain recombines TRBV18 with TRBJ1-2, with D uncertain. CDR3 length: 12 amino acids. The V gene lost 3 bases and the J gene lost 4 bases, with 6 bases spanning the gap. Looked up from germline, CDR1 is KGHSH and CDR2 is LQKENI. CDR3: CASSPPSYGYTF. The CDR3 DNA reads as TGTGCCAGCTCACCTCCCAGCTATGGCTACACCTTC.

The chain combines TRBV6-5 with TRBJ1-2; 7 nucleotides match TRBD1. V was pared by 6 bases and J by 2 bases, with 6 bases of the junction left unmatched. From germline, CDR1 is MNHEY and CDR2 SVGAGI. The CDR3 sequence is 14 residues long. The CDR3 here is CASRETGTNYGYTF. The CDR3 region has the DNA TGTGCCAGCAGGGAGACAGGGACGAACTATGGCTACACCTTC.

This chain connects TRBV6-2 or TRBV6-3 to TRBJ2-4; TRBD1 aligns across 7 bases. Germline V gene data show CDR1 as MNHEY and CDR2 as SVGEGT. V shed 2 bases, J shed 0 bases, and the junction held 7 bases outside the gene matches. The CDR3 contains 17 residues. DNA of the CDR3: TGTGCCAGCAGTTACAAAGGACAGGTAGTAGCCAAAAACATTCAGTACTTC. Amino acids: CASSYKGQVVAKNIQYF.

V is TRBV11-2 and J is TRBJ1-2; 7 bases are shared with TRBD1. Germline assignment: CDR1 SGHAT and CDR2 FQNNGV. This CDR3 is 14 amino acids long. V was pared by 0 bases and J by 7 bases, with 5 bases of the junction left unmatched. The CDR3 loop reads CASSLDARGTGYTF. The DNA of the CDR3 is TGTGCCAGCAGCTTAGATGCCAGGGGGACTGGCTACACCTTC.

The chain couples TRBV7-6 to TRBJ1-3, with a tentative D call TRBD1 (5 bases). The V end was cut by 5 bases, the J end by 0 bases, with 20 bases between. CDR1 is SGHVS and CDR2 is FNYEAQ in the germline V gene. CDR3 size: 18 residues. CDR3 bases: TGTGCCAGCAGCCCAGGTTTCCACAGGACCAGCTCTGGAAACACCATATATTTT. It specifies CASSPGFHRTSSGNTIYF.

The J gene is TRBJ1-2, the V gene TRBV3-1 (or the pseudogene TRBV3-2), with 8 bases identical to TRBD1. CDR1 is LGHDT, CDR2 YNNKEL, per germline (reference sequence). The length of the CDR3 is 17 residues. V lost 4 bases to trimming and J lost 0 bases; unmatched junction nucleotides: 10. The CDR3 loop reads CASSPMDRDRANYGYTF. The CDR3 nucleotides read TGTGCCAGCAGCCCTATGGACAGGGACAGAGCTAACTATGGCTACACCTTC.

This clone has only a few counts. The CDR3 is CASSARINTEAFF. The CDR3 bases are TGTGCCAGCAGCGCTCGTATTAACACTGAAGCTTTCTTT. J is TRBJ1-1 and V is TRBV9; D gene ambiguous. Germline assignment: CDR1 SGDLS and CDR2 YYNGEE. V was shortened by 3 bases and J by 2 bases, with 8 bases between the two germline ends. The CDR3 spans 13 residues.

J is TRBJ2-5 and V is TRBV25-1; tentatively, D is TRBD2 (5 bases). The CDR3 runs to 13 residues. CDR1 MGHDK and CDR2 SYGVNS come from the germline V gene. Deletions cut 11 bases from V and 4 bases from J, with 17 bases between. CDR3 in DNA: TGTGCCGCACGAGGCGGGCTCCCAGAGACCCAGTACTTC. It is translated as CAARGGLPETQYF.

The table lists this clone with a few counts. The chain is built from TRBV5-6 and TRBJ1-6; 7 positions match TRBD1. The junction had 5 bases not matched to a gene; V was cut back by 4 bases and J by 10 bases. The CDR3 loop spans 13 amino acids. Germline values: CDR1 SGHDT, CDR2 YYEEEE. In nucleotides, the CDR3 is TGTGCCAGCAGCGGTCGGACAGGCTCACCCCTCCACTTT. It specifies CASSGRTGSPLHF. Using reference TRBV5-6 and TRBJ1-6 for the parts outside the CDR3, the full variable domain is DAGVTQSPTHLIKTRGQQVTLRCSPKSGHDTVSWYQQALGQGPQFIFQYYEEEERQRGNFPDRFSGHQFPNYSSELNVNALLLGDSALYLCASSGRTGSPLHFGNGTRLTVT.

In this sample, this clone turned up once. This sequence joins TRBV4-2 and TRBJ1-2; TRBD1 is a possible D gene (5 bases). V was clipped by 2 bases and J by 4 bases, with 17 bases between them. CDR3 length: 16 amino acids. CDR1 and CDR2 (germline): LGHNA, YNFKEQ. CDR3 sequence (DNA): TGTGCCAGCAGCCAACCACAGGTCGACGGCGTCTATGGCTACACCTTC. Amino acids: CASSQPQVDGVYGYTF.

This chain uses TRBV6-1 with TRBJ2-6; D is uncertain. Germline V gene sequence: CDR1 MNHNS, CDR2 SASEGT. The V and J ends lost 2 bases and 0 bases respectively, with 17 bases between them. The CDR3 spans 19 residues. CDR3 residues: CASSEYTRIQISGANVLTF. The CDR3 DNA reads TGTGCCAGCAGTGAATACACGAGGATTCAGATCTCTGGGGCCAACGTCCTGACTTTC.

To note about this clone: In the same sample, other DNA sequences code for this CDR3. The rearrangement joins TRBV29-1 to TRBJ1-3; D is undetermined. The CDR3 length is 11 residues. Trimming took 6 bases from V and 4 from J, leaving 7 bases between them. Germline assignment: CDR1 SQVTM and CDR2 ANQGSEA. CDR3 nucleotide sequence: TGCAGCGTACTCGTGGGAAACACCATATATTTT. It codes for CSVLVGNTIYF.

In its sample, this clone was seen a few times. The chain carries TRBV12-3 or TRBV12-4 and TRBJ2-7; TRBD2 agrees at 7 bases. After removal of 1 base from V and 3 bases from J, the junction contained 0 bases not matched to a gene. The CDR3 contains 13 residues. CDR3 sequence: CASSLGTSYEQYF. DNA for the CDR3: TGTGCCAGCAGTTTAGGGACTAGCTACGAGCAGTACTTC.

This chain connects TRBV9 to TRBJ2-3, with 10 bases matching TRBD2. The CDR3 has 15 amino acids. Trimming removed 0 bases from V and 7 bases from J; junction bases left unmatched: 5. Germline CDR1 and CDR2: SGDLS and YYNGEE. CDR3 residues: CASSVAGLATYTQYF. In DNA form, the CDR3 reads TGTGCCAGCAGCGTAGCGGGACTAGCGACATATACGCAGTATTTT.

The V call is TRBV21-1, the J call TRBJ1-2; the table names TRBD1, a call not compared with the DNA. TRBV21-1 is recorded as a pseudogene. This CDR3 is 14 amino acids long. CDR3: CASRKRTLAYGYTF. The CDR3 DNA follows: TGTGCCAGCAGGAAAAGGACACTTGCTTATGGCTACACCTTC.

This chain uses TRBV5-1 with TRBJ1-1; D perhaps matches TRBD1 (6 bases). Trimming stripped 4 bases from V and 8 bases from J, with 15 bases between. The CDR3 spans 13 residues. Per the germline V gene, CDR1 is SGHRS and CDR2 is YFSETQ. CDR3 loop: CASSLETGLEAFF. The CDR3 bases are TGCGCCAGCAGCCTTGAGACAGGTTTAGAAGCTTTCTTT. Looking up the rest from reference TRBV5-1 and TRBJ1-1 gives the full variable domain: KAGVTQTPRYLIKTRGQQVTLSCSPISGHRSVSWYQQTPGQGLQFLFEYFSETQRNKGNFPGRFSGRQFSNSRSEMNVSTLELGDSALYLCASSLETGLEAFFGQGTRLTVV.

Only one count was recorded for this clone. This rearrangement joins TRBV3-1 (or the pseudogene TRBV3-2) to TRBJ2-3; 13 nucleotides line up with TRBD2. The germline V gene has CDR1 LGHDT and CDR2 YNNKEL (reference sequence). Germline trimming cut 4 bases from V and 2 bases from J; bases unmatched to any gene: 9. The CDR3 runs 18 residues. Written as DNA, the CDR3 is TGTGCCAGCAGCCCCTCCTGGACTAGCGGGGGCCCCACAGATACGCAGTATTTT. This translates into CASSPSWTSGGPTDTQYF.

The V and J genes are TRBV20-1 and TRBJ1-5, with TRBD1 as a possible D gene (6 bases). The germline V gene encodes CDR1 DFQATT and CDR2 SNEGSKA (reference sequence). CDR3 size: 13 residues. V lost 3 bases to trimming and J lost 5 bases, with 11 bases between them. The CDR3: CSASQGPYQPQHF. CDR3 sequence (DNA): TGCAGTGCTAGTCAGGGGCCTTATCAGCCCCAGCATTTT.

This sequence joins TRBV30 and TRBJ2-2; weak D call: TRBD2 (6 bases). Germline CDR1 reads GTSNPN; CDR2 reads SVGIG (reference sequence). The CDR3 length is 14 residues. V lost 4 bases to trimming and J lost 7 bases, with 16 bases between them. The CDR3 DNA follows: TGTGCCTGGACCCCCTGGGGGGTGGGCGGGGAGCTGTTTTTT. Amino acids: CAWTPWGVGGELFF.

This sequence joins TRBV19 and TRBJ1-2; no definite D call. The germline V and J ends were trimmed by 5 bases and 8 bases, with 12 bases remaining between them. The CDR3 sequence is 12 residues long. Germline-derived CDR1 and CDR2 are LNHDA and SQIVND (reference sequence). CDR3 sequence reads: CASSVDPGGYTF. The CDR3 nucleotides read TGTGCCAGTAGTGTCGACCCGGGAGGCTACACCTTC.